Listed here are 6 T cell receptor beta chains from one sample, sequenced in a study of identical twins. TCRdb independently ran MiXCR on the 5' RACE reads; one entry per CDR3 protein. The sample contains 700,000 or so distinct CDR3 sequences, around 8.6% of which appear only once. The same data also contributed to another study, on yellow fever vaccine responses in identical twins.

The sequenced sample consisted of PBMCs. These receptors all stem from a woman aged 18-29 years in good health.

CDR3 residues: CAASGKVTPGELFF. CDR3 DNA: TGTGCCGCGTCCGGGAAGGTAACCCCCGGGGAGCTGTTTTTT. This chain links TRBV10-3 with TRBJ2-2, with a weak D call TRBD2 (5 bases). The length of the CDR3 is 14 residues. The germline V gene has CDR1 ENHRY and CDR2 SYGVKD. The ends were cut back, 11 bases at V and 6 bases at J, with 19 bases in the middle.

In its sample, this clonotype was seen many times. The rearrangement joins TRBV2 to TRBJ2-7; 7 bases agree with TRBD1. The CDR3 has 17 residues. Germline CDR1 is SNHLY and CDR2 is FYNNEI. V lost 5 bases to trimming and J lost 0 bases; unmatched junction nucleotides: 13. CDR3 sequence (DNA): TGTGCCAGCAGTCGGGGACAGTCGGTCTCAAGCTCCTACGAGCAGTACTTC. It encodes CASSRGQSVSSSYEQYF.

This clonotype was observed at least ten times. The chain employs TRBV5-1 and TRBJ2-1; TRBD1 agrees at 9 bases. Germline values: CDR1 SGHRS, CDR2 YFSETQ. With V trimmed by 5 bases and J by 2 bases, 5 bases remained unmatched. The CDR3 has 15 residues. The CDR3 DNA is TGCGCCAGCAGAAATACAGGGGGCCCCTACAATGAGCAGTTCTTC. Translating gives CASRNTGGPYNEQFF.

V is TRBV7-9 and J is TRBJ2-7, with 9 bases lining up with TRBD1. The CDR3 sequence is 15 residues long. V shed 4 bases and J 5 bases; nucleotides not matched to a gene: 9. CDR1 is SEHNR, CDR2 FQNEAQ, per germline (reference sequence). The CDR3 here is CASSSNLRDRDEQYF. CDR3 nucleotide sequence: TGTGCCAGCAGCTCAAACCTCCGGGACAGGGACGAGCAGTACTTC.

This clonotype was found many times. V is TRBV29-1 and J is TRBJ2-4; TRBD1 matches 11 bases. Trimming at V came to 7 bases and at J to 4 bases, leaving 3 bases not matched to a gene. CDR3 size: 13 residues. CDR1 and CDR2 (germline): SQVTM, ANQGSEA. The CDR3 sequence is CSAGTGGKNIQYF. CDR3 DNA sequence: TGCAGCGCTGGGACAGGGGGAAAAAACATTCAGTACTTC.

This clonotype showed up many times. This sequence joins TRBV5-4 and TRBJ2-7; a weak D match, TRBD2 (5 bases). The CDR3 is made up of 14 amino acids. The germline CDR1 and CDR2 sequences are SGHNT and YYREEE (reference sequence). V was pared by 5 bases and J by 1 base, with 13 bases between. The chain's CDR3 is CASSPDWVSYEQYF. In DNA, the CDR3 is TGTGCCAGCAGTCCGGACTGGGTGTCCTACGAGCAGTACTTC. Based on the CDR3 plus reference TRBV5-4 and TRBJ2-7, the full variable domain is ETGVTQSPTHLIKTRGQQVTLRCSSQSGHNTVSWYQQALGQGPQFIFQYYREEENGRGNFPPRFSGLQFPNYSSELNVNALELDDSALYLCASSPDWVSYEQYFGPGTRLTVT.